What follows are 14 T cell receptor beta chains derived from one specimen sequenced in a study of human thymus T cells. Generated by immunoSEQ multiplex PCR, the TCRdb table keeps only in-frame clones and is missing some. The data show fewer than 85,000 clones, 85% to 95% seen once. Corrective cardiac operations yielded the resected thymus tissue. Sequenced input: thymus tissue. These receptors all stem from a girl in the first two years of life with a congenital heart defect but otherwise immunologically healthy.

This clone was recorded only once. The chain uses TRBV27 and TRBJ1-5; a weak D match, TRBD1 (5 bases). This CDR3 spans 16 amino acids. V was pared by 6 bases and J by 0 bases, with 15 bases between. Germline loops: CDR1 MNHEY, CDR2 SMNVEV (reference sequence). DNA of the CDR3: TGTGCCAGCAGCCCTAAGACAGAAGCTAGCAATCAGCCCCAGCATTTT. Its translation is CASSPKTEASNQPQHF.

This chain uses TRBV2 with TRBJ1-5; 7 bases align to TRBD1. The V gene end was trimmed by 6 bases and the J gene end by 6 bases; junction bases not matched to a gene: 11. CDR3 length: 15 residues. From germline, CDR1 is SNHLY and CDR2 FYNNEI. CDR3 residues: CASSQTGRGGQPQHF. DNA for the CDR3: TGTGCCAGCAGCCAGACGGGCAGGGGGGGTCAGCCCCAGCATTTT.

This chain uses TRBV7-9 with TRBJ2-7, with no clear D. The germline V gene encodes CDR1 SEHNR and CDR2 FQNEAQ (reference sequence). This CDR3 region has 14 residues. The V and J ends lost 1 base and 2 bases respectively, with 9 bases between them. This chain's CDR3 is CASSLVNRAYEQYF. The CDR3 DNA follows: TGTGCCAGCAGCTTAGTAAACAGAGCCTACGAGCAGTACTTC.

The J gene is TRBJ2-3, the V gene TRBV5-4, with 11 bases lining up with TRBD2. Trimming removed 0 bases from V and 4 bases from J; junction bases left unmatched: 1. The CDR3 runs 15 residues. Germline CDR1 SGHNT, CDR2 YYREEE (reference sequence). The CDR3 is CASSLGLAGSDTQYF. DNA for the CDR3: TGTGCCAGCAGCTTGGGACTAGCGGGATCAGATACGCAGTATTTT.

The V and J genes are TRBV29-1 and TRBJ2-7, with 10 nucleotides matching TRBD1. Germline V gene sequence: CDR1 SQVTM, CDR2 ANQGSEA. The CDR3 totals 14 residues. J lost 4 bases, V lost 6 bases, and 9 bases had no gene match. This CDR3 reads CSVTLGQGLYEQYF. The DNA of the CDR3 is TGCAGCGTGACTCTGGGACAGGGGTTGTACGAGCAGTACTTC.

The V gene is TRBV7-2, the J gene TRBJ2-1; 8 nucleotides match TRBD2. The CDR3 consists of 15 residues. V was pared by 3 bases and J by 4 bases, with 5 bases of the junction left unmatched. CDR1 and CDR2 from the germline V gene are SGHTA and FQGNSA. This chain's CDR3 is CASSFPPSGYNEQFF. Here the CDR3 DNA reads TGTGCCAGCAGCTTTCCGCCTAGCGGGTACAATGAGCAGTTCTTC.

This rearrangement joins TRBV4-2 to TRBJ1-6, with D maybe TRBD1 (5 bases). The germline V gene has CDR1 LGHNA and CDR2 YNFKEQ. This CDR3 spans 19 amino acids. Trimming removed 0 bases from V and 2 bases from J, with 17 bases in between. CDR3 sequence: CASSQDSAREGPYNSPLHF. In DNA, the CDR3 is TGTGCCAGCAGCCAAGATTCGGCCAGGGAGGGCCCCTATAATTCACCCCTCCACTTT.

The CDR3 nucleotides are TGTGCCAGCAGCGCGGCCGGGACTAGCGGTCCCGGCTCCTACAATGAGCAGTTCTTC. This sequence encodes CASSAAGTSGPGSYNEQFF. This chain links TRBV6-4 with TRBJ2-1, with 11 bases identical to TRBD2. In germline, CDR1 is MRHNA, CDR2 SNTAGT. V dropped 6 bases and J dropped 0; count of bases not matched to a gene: 13. This CDR3 is 19 amino acids long.

This clone was seen once. J is TRBJ1-4 and V is TRBV5-5, with no clear D. This CDR3 is built from 15 residues. CDR1 SGHKS and CDR2 YYEKEE come from the germline V gene (reference sequence). V lost 4 bases and J lost 5, with 15 bases in between. The CDR3 reads CASSVGLHGNEKLFF. The CDR3 nucleotides read TGTGCCAGCAGCGTCGGGCTTCATGGGAATGAAAAACTGTTTTTT.

This chain's CDR3 is CAISVAGNASETQYF. CDR3 nucleotides: TGTGCCATCAGTGTGGCAGGGAATGCATCGGAGACCCAGTACTTC. V is TRBV10-3 and J is TRBJ2-5; tentative D call: TRBD1 (5 bases). This CDR3 region has 15 residues. Germline V gene sequence: CDR1 ENHRY, CDR2 SYGVKD. The germline V and J ends were trimmed by 4 bases and 5 bases, with 17 bases remaining between them.

This chain joins TRBV19 and TRBJ1-2, with D possibly matching TRBD1 (5 bases). The germline gives CDR1 LNHDA, CDR2 SQIVND (reference sequence). The CDR3 extends over 14 amino acids. V lost 8 bases to trimming and J lost 8 bases, with 21 bases between them. Here the CDR3 DNA reads TGTGCCAGTCAACTCCAGGGAGCGGCTCAGGGCTACACCTTC. Amino acid sequence: CASQLQGAAQGYTF.

The V and J genes are TRBV4-2 and TRBJ2-7, with D hard to call. In germline, CDR1 is LGHNA, CDR2 YNFKEQ. The CDR3 contains 12 residues. The V end lost 1 base, the J end lost 6 bases, and 7 bases lay between the germline ends. The CDR3 protein is CASSQAPSEQYF. CDR3 DNA sequence: TGTGCCAGCAGCCAAGCCCCGAGCGAGCAGTACTTC.

The V and J genes are TRBV28 and TRBJ2-3; D uncertain. V lost 2 bases, J lost 2 bases, and 17 bases lay in between. CDR1 MDHEN and CDR2 SYDVKM come from the germline V gene. The CDR3 runs to 17 residues. The CDR3 sequence: CASSLNLASWNTDTQYF. Here the CDR3 DNA reads TGTGCCAGCAGTTTAAATTTGGCGTCTTGGAACACAGATACGCAGTATTTT. The complete variable domain, with remaining parts taken from reference TRBV28 and TRBJ2-3, reads DVKVTQSSRYLVKRTGEKVFLECVQDMDHENMFWYRQDPGLGLRLIYFSYDVKMKEKGDIPEGYSVSREKKERFSLILESASTNQTSMYLCASSLNLASWNTDTQYFGPGTRLTVL.

The chain joins TRBV19 to TRBJ1-5; D uncertain. The germline CDR1 and CDR2 sequences are LNHDA and SQIVND (reference sequence). The CDR3 has 14 residues. V lost 8 bases to trimming and J lost 3 bases, with 14 bases between them. The CDR3 loop reads CASVPRGLNQPQHF. DNA of the CDR3: TGTGCCAGTGTCCCGCGCGGGCTCAATCAGCCCCAGCATTTT.